This is a list of T cell receptor beta chains from one sample in a study of cytomegalovirus exposure and HLA in healthy donors. Sequencing used immunoSEQ multiplex PCR; TCRdb keeps in-frame clones, though not all of them. This sample has under 200,000 clones, with around 67% found just once. Source material: PBMCs. Every receptor here comes from a woman in her late teens or twenties in good health and CMV-seropositive. The CDR3 runs from the conserved cysteine through the conserved F or W. A D gene is named only where the DNA matches it firmly. Rows may omit the clone size; those that give it use once, few, many or a size class.

V,D,J,size,DNA,CDR3
TRBV6-6,TRBD1,TRBJ1-2,.,TGTGCCAGCAGTTACTCTGCAGGGGGAAACTATGGCTACACCTTC,CASSYSAGGNYGYTF
TRBV27,.,TRBJ2-7,.,TGTGCCAGCAGTCCCGGGACTTCCTACGAGCAGTACTTC,CASSPGTSYEQYF
TRBV4-1,.,TRBJ1-5,few,TGCGCCAGCAGCCAAGGGCACGTCCAGCCCCAGCATTTT,CASSQGHVQPQHF
TRBV6-5,TRBD1,TRBJ1-2,.,TGTGCCAGCAGAAGGACAGGGAAGGATGGCTGCACCTTC,CASRRTGKDGCTF
TRBV5-1,TRBD1,TRBJ1-1,.,TGCGCCAGCAGCTCGGGACAGCCGAACACTGAAGCTTTCTTT,CASSSGQPNTEAFF
TRBV19,.,TRBJ1-4,.,TGTGCCAGTAGGGCGTCAAGAAACAGGGAAAAACTGTTTTTT,CASRASRNREKLFF
TRBV7-2,.,TRBJ2-2,.,TGTGCCAGCAGCTTAAGGCAGGGTAACACCGGGGAGCTGTTTTTT,CASSLRQGNTGELFF
TRBV7-9,.,TRBJ2-1,.,TGTGCCGGGGGGGCGAGTGAGCAGTTCTTC,CAGGASEQFF
TRBV27,.,TRBJ1-6,.,TGTGCCAGCAGTTTCTCCAGGGTGGCGAATAATTCCCCCCTCCACTTT,CASSFSRVANNSPLHF
TRBV28,TRBD1,TRBJ1-5,.,TGTGCCAGCGGCCACAGGGGCTTGAGCAATCAGCCCCAGCATTTT,CASGHRGLSNQPQHF
TRBV19,.,TRBJ2-7,.,TGTGCCAGTAGTGTGACAAGGGGCGGCTACGAGCAGTACTTC,CASSVTRGGYEQYF
TRBV9,TRBD2,TRBJ2-1,.,TGTGCCAGCAGCGGCCGGGGGGACTCCTACAATGAGCAGTTCTTC,CASSGRGDSYNEQFF
TRBV28,TRBD1,TRBJ1-2,.,TGTGCCAGCCTAAGGACAGGGGATGGCTACACCTTC,CASLRTGDGYTF
TRBV18,.,TRBJ2-2,few,TGTGCCAGCTCCCGATCCCCGGGAGATCGGACCGGGGAGCTGTTTTTT,CASSRSPGDRTGELFF
TRBV6-1,TRBD1,TRBJ1-4,few,TGTGCCAGCAGTGGGGGACAGTTAAATGAAAAACTGTTTTTT,CASSGGQLNEKLFF
TRBV6-5,TRBD1,TRBJ2-3,.,TGTGCCAGCAGTTACGGGACAGGGGGGACAGATACGCAGTATTTT,CASSYGTGGTDTQYF
TRBV7-9,TRBD1,TRBJ1-5,few,TGTGCCAGCAGCTCCACCTCTCCCACAGGGGATCAGCCCCAGCATTTT,CASSSTSPTGDQPQHF
TRBV18,TRBD1,TRBJ1-1,.,TGTGCCAGCTCAATCGCAGGGGGCACTGAAGCTTTCTTT,CASSIAGGTEAFF
TRBV15,.,TRBJ1-5,once,TGTGCCACCAGCAGAGATCCAGGCAGCTATAAGCCCCAGCATTTT,CATSRDPGSYKPQHF
TRBV4-3,.,TRBJ2-3,.,TGCGCCAGCAGCCAAGGAAGTTCTAACACAGATACGCAGTATTTT,CASSQGSSNTDTQYF
TRBV7-9,.,TRBJ1-3,.,TGTGCCAGCAGCCTTATCTCTGGAAACACCATATATTTT,CASSLISGNTIYF
TRBV19,TRBD2,TRBJ2-1,.,TGTGCCAGTAGTGTGGGGACTAGCGGAAATGAGCAGTTCTTC,CASSVGTSGNEQFF
TRBV2,TRBD1,TRBJ1-4,.,TGTGCCAGCAGTGAACAACAGGGGGCTTACGAAAAACTGTTTTTT,CASSEQQGAYEKLFF
TRBV5-1,.,TRBJ2-6,.,TGCGCCAGCAGCGTCTACGATTACTCTGGGGCCAACGTCCTGACTTTC,CASSVYDYSGANVLTF
TRBV9,TRBD1,TRBJ2-7,.,TGTGCCAGCAGCGTCCAGACAGGGAGCGAGCAGTACTTC,CASSVQTGSEQYF
TRBV6-9,.,TRBJ1-2,.,TGTGCCAGCAGCAGTGGACAGCTCACTTGCGTTTATGGCTACACCTTC,CASSSGQLTCVYGYTF
TRBV27,TRBD1,TRBJ2-7,few,TGTGCCAGCCTACCCTCCGCGACCGGGACAGCCTTCTCCTACGAGCAGTACTTC,CASLPSATGTAFSYEQYF
TRBV5-1,.,TRBJ2-1,.,TGCGCCAGCAGCTTAAGGACTAATCCCAATGAGCAGTTCTTC,CASSLRTNPNEQFF
TRBV7-8,TRBD2,TRBJ2-1,.,TGTGCCAGCAGCACACAACTAGCGGGACACTACAATGAGCAGTTCTTC,CASSTQLAGHYNEQFF
TRBV4-2,.,TRBJ2-1,.,TGTGCCAGCAGCCAAGATCAAGGACTCCACTCCTACAATGAGCAGTTCTTC,CASSQDQGLHSYNEQFF